A single sample gave rise to the 29 T cell receptor beta chains below, sequenced in a study of shared clonotypes between healthy human individuals. Clones were read by immunoSEQ multiplex PCR, and TCRdb kept only the in-frame ones, dropping some. The sample shows approximately 1,500,000 clones, about 96% of them seen only once. The sample consisted of naive CD4+ T cells sorted from blood. The subset was: CD45RA+ positively selected. All receptors derive from a man aged 25-40 years in good health.

The V and J genes are TRBV6-1 and TRBJ2-5; tentatively, D is TRBD1 (5 bases). CDR3 size: 11 residues. V lost 7 bases and J 5 bases, leaving 8 bases between the germline ends. The germline V gene has CDR1 MNHNS and CDR2 SASEGT. The CDR3 spells CASIKGETQYF. The CDR3 DNA is TGTGCCAGCATTAAGGGGGAGACCCAGTACTTC.

This chain links TRBV28 with TRBJ2-1; 8 nucleotides line up with TRBD1. V shed 5 bases, J shed 0 bases, and the junction held 3 bases outside the gene matches. From germline, CDR1 is MDHEN and CDR2 SYDVKM. The CDR3 sequence is 15 residues long. The CDR3 reads CASSGGQDSYNEQFF. The CDR3 region has the DNA TGTGCCAGCAGTGGGGGACAGGACTCCTACAATGAGCAGTTCTTC.

This chain uses TRBV7-3 with TRBJ2-2, with 7 nucleotides matching TRBD1. CDR3 length equals 14 residues. With 7 bases clipped from V and 1 base from J, the junction kept 3 bases outside the gene matches. CDR1 and CDR2 (germline): SGHTA, FQGTGA. CDR3 sequence: CASNRDRNTGELFF. In nucleotides, the CDR3 is TGTGCCAGCAACCGGGACAGGAACACCGGGGAGCTGTTTTTT.

With regard to this clone: Different DNA sequences within this sample yield the same CDR3. The rearrangement joins TRBV5-4 to TRBJ1-5; possibly TRBD1 for D (6 bases). The ends were cut back, 2 bases at V and 1 base at J, with 7 bases in the middle. The CDR3 spans 14 residues. The germline CDR1 and CDR2 sequences are SGHNT and YYREEE (reference sequence). The CDR3 loop reads CASSLGGSNQPQHF. CDR3 nucleotides: TGTGCCAGCAGCTTAGGGGGGAGCAATCAGCCCCAGCATTTT.

The chain uses TRBV2 and TRBJ1-5; D remains unclear. V was clipped by 7 bases and J by 1 base, with 14 bases between them. The CDR3 covers 15 residues. CDR1 and CDR2 (germline): SNHLY, FYNNEI. The CDR3 DNA follows: TGTGCCAGCAAGAAACTCACGGCCAGCAATCAGCCCCAGCATTTT. Its protein product is CASKKLTASNQPQHF.

This clone was counted a single time. The gene calls are TRBV29-1 and TRBJ2-5; D is unresolved. Per germline, CDR1 SQVTM and CDR2 ANQGSEA. This CDR3 has 12 amino acids. Trimming took off 8 bases at V and 7 bases at J, with 17 bases between the two ends. The chain's CDR3 is CSLGPGETTQYF. The CDR3 nucleotides are TGCAGCCTTGGGCCAGGCGAGACGACCCAGTACTTC.

The V call is TRBV18, the J call TRBJ2-3; TRBD2 matches 8 bases. Looked up from germline, CDR1 is KGHSH and CDR2 is LQKENI. This CDR3 contains 17 residues. J was trimmed by 1 base and V by 8 bases; bases with no gene match: 14. The CDR3 DNA sequence: TGTGCCAGCCAAGTCCCGGGACTAGGATCGGGCACAGATACGCAGTATTTT. This codes for CASQVPGLGSGTDTQYF. Using reference TRBV18 and TRBJ2-3 for the parts outside the CDR3, the full variable domain is NAGVMQNPRHLVRRRGQEARLRCSPMKGHSHVYWYRQLPEEGLKFMVYLQKENIIDESGMPKERFSAEFPKEGPSILRIQQVVRGDSAAYFCASQVPGLGSGTDTQYFGPGTRLTVL.

On this clone: The same CDR3 is also encoded by other DNA sequences in this sample. The CDR3 sequence: CASRADSYEQYF. As DNA, the CDR3 is TGTGCCAGCAGAGCAGACAGCTACGAGCAGTACTTC. The chain employs TRBV2 and TRBJ2-7, with D possibly being TRBD1 (5 bases). The V gene lost 6 bases and the J gene lost 3 bases, with 9 bases spanning the gap. The CDR3 has 12 residues. Germline V gives CDR1 SNHLY, CDR2 FYNNEI.

With regard to this clone: The same CDR3 is also encoded by other DNA sequences in this sample. This chain connects TRBV6-1 to TRBJ2-7; D not resolved. CDR3 size: 11 residues. Germline V gene data show CDR1 as MNHNS and CDR2 as SASEGT. V lost 7 bases to trimming and J lost 1 base, with 5 bases between them. This CDR3 is CASTPSYEQYF. CDR3 bases: TGTGCCAGCACTCCGTCCTACGAGCAGTACTTC.

About this clone itself: The identical CDR3 is also encoded by other nucleotide sequences in the sample. This rearrangement joins TRBV5-1 to TRBJ2-3; D is ambiguous. The V and J ends lost 4 bases and 4 bases respectively, with 7 bases between them. In germline, CDR1 is SGHRS, CDR2 YFSETQ. The CDR3 is 12 amino acids. CDR3 sequence reads: CASSLGSDTQYF. For the CDR3, the DNA is TGCGCCAGCAGCCTCGGGTCAGATACGCAGTATTTT. The complete variable domain, with remaining parts taken from reference TRBV5-1 and TRBJ2-3, reads KAGVTQTPRYLIKTRGQQVTLSCSPISGHRSVSWYQQTPGQGLQFLFEYFSETQRNKGNFPGRFSGRQFSNSRSEMNVSTLELGDSALYLCASSLGSDTQYFGPGTRLTVL.

The rearrangement uses TRBV7-9 and TRBJ2-7; TRBD2 aligns across 16 bases. From germline, CDR1 is SEHNR and CDR2 FQNEAQ (reference sequence). The V and J ends lost 3 bases and 0 bases, in that order; junction bases with no gene match: 8. The CDR3 has 19 residues. Written as DNA, the CDR3 is TGTGCCAGCAGCTTCTTGGGACTAGCGGGAGGGACCTCCTCCTACGAGCAGTACTTC. It translates to CASSFLGLAGGTSSYEQYF. Looking up the rest from reference TRBV7-9 and TRBJ2-7 gives the full variable domain: DTGVSQNPRHKITKRGQNVTFRCDPISEHNRLYWYRQTLGQGPEFLTYFQNEAQLEKSRLLSDRFSAERPKGSFSTLEIQRTEQGDSAMYLCASSFLGLAGGTSSYEQYFGPGTRLTVT.

This clone was seen just once. The J gene is TRBJ1-2, the V gene TRBV18; weak D call: TRBD1 (5 bases). V lost 3 bases, J lost 6 bases, and 11 bases lay in between. CDR3 length: 13 amino acids. Germline assignment: CDR1 KGHSH and CDR2 LQKENI. CDR3 loop: CASSPWRGDGYTF. The CDR3 nucleotides are TGTGCCAGCTCACCCTGGAGGGGAGATGGCTACACCTTC. Using reference TRBV18 and TRBJ1-2 for the parts outside the CDR3, the full variable domain is NAGVMQNPRHLVRRRGQEARLRCSPMKGHSHVYWYRQLPEEGLKFMVYLQKENIIDESGMPKERFSAEFPKEGPSILRIQQVVRGDSAAYFCASSPWRGDGYTFGSGTRLTVV.

The chain combines TRBV4-1 with TRBJ2-7, with 9 bases fitting TRBD2. CDR3 length: 18 residues. CDR1 and CDR2 (germline): MGHRA, YSYEKL. Unmatched junction bases numbered 12, after V lost 0 bases and J lost 3 bases. The CDR3 bases are TGCGCCAGCAGCCAAGAGGGACTAGCCCAACACCTGAGCTACGAGCAGTACTTC. Translated: CASSQEGLAQHLSYEQYF.

The genes are TRBV5-4 and TRBJ2-1; D call uncertain. In germline, CDR1 is SGHNT, CDR2 YYREEE (reference sequence). Trimming took 6 bases from V and 1 from J, leaving 8 bases between them. This CDR3 has 13 residues. CDR3 loop: CASMQPSYNEQFF. CDR3 nucleotides: TGTGCCAGCATGCAGCCTTCCTACAATGAGCAGTTCTTC.

The V gene is TRBV27, the J gene TRBJ1-4; no clear D. V lost 3 bases to trimming and J lost 5 bases, with 7 bases between them. Per the germline V gene, CDR1 is MNHEY and CDR2 is SMNVEV (reference sequence). The CDR3 is 13 amino acids. The CDR3 DNA reads as TGTGCCAGCAGTTTTCGGAGAAATGAAAAACTGTTTTTT. Translation gives CASSFRRNEKLFF.

About this clone itself: The conserved phenylalanine or tryptophan normally closing the CDR3 is absent here, so this likely arose from a read error. Because the CDR3's place on the DNA is in doubt, the DNA is left out and the CDR3 is given as listed by TCRdb. The chain is built from TRBV5-4 and TRBJ1-2; the tabulated D call, TRBD1, remains unverified against the DNA. Germline V gene sequence: CDR1 SGHNT, CDR2 YYREEE (reference sequence). The length of the CDR3 is 12 amino acids, counting both ends. The CDR3 loop is CASSYLGTGGAM.

Turning to this clone: The identical CDR3 is also encoded by other nucleotide sequences in the sample. The chain couples TRBV7-9 to TRBJ2-1; D is perhaps TRBD2 (5 bases). The CDR3 extends over 15 amino acids. Germline values: CDR1 SEHNR, CDR2 FQNEAQ (reference sequence). The V end was cut by 0 bases, the J end by 1 base, with 7 bases between. CDR3 protein: CASSLAGASYNEQFF. In DNA, the CDR3 is TGTGCCAGCAGCTTAGCGGGAGCTTCCTACAATGAGCAGTTCTTC.

The rearrangement uses TRBV28 and TRBJ1-1, with a weak D call TRBD1 (6 bases). Between the trimmed V and J ends, which lost 6 bases and 5 bases, there was a span of 16 bases. The germline gives CDR1 MDHEN, CDR2 SYDVKM. The CDR3 length is 14 residues. The CDR3 DNA sequence: TGTGCCAGCAGCCCTATGGGGGGCGGGACTGAAGCTTTCTTT. Its translation: CASSPMGGGTEAFF.

This clone was counted once. The V gene is TRBV7-2, the J gene TRBJ1-2; D possibly corresponds to TRBD1 (5 bases). The CDR3 runs 19 residues. Germline lookup yields CDR1 SGHTA and CDR2 FQGNSA. The V and J ends lost 1 base and 9 bases respectively, with 30 bases between them. This chain's CDR3 is CASSLGPGISSESYLRYTF. CDR3 in DNA: TGTGCCAGCAGCTTAGGCCCAGGGATAAGCTCGGAATCCTATCTCCGCTACACCTTC.

The chain carries TRBV21-1 and TRBJ2-3; TRBD2 is the table's D call and was not checked against the DNA. TRBV21-1 counts as a pseudogene. The CDR3 is 16 residues long. Here the CDR3 reads CASSKAPAGSTDTQYF. The CDR3 region has the DNA TGTGCCAGCAGCAAAGCCCCAGCGGGGAGCACAGATACGCAGTATTTT.

The CDR3 DNA reads as TGTGCCATCAGTGAAGGGACAGAGAGTAACAATGAGCAGTTCTTC. This gives the protein CAISEGTESNNEQFF. This chain joins TRBV10-3 and TRBJ2-1; 7 bases agree with TRBD1. CDR1 is ENHRY and CDR2 is SYGVKD in the germline V gene. The V segment lost 3 bases and the J segment 5 bases; nucleotides outside the gene matches: 7. This CDR3 spans 15 amino acids.

The chain combines TRBV5-1 with TRBJ2-2; 8 nucleotides match TRBD2. With 3 bases clipped from V and 7 bases from J, the junction kept 5 bases outside the gene matches. This CDR3 contains 14 residues. Per the germline V gene, CDR1 is SGHRS and CDR2 is YFSETQ. The CDR3 DNA is TGCGCCAGCAGCTCGGGAGGGCCTGACGGGGAGCTGTTTTTT. Residues: CASSSGGPDGELFF.

V gene TRBV6-5 combines with J gene TRBJ1-5; D is undetermined. There are 14 residues in the CDR3. Germline loops: CDR1 MNHEY, CDR2 SVGAGI. Trimming removed 0 bases at V and 8 bases at J, with 11 bases between. Written as DNA, the CDR3 is TGTGCCAGCAGTTACTCTGGCCCACTGGAGCCCCAGCATTTT. This translates into CASSYSGPLEPQHF.

The chain couples TRBV11-2 to TRBJ1-2, with 8 bases identical to TRBD1. After removal of 5 bases from V and 7 bases from J, the junction contained 3 bases not matched to a gene. The germline V gene encodes CDR1 SGHAT and CDR2 FQNNGV. The CDR3 covers 12 residues. The CDR3, as DNA: TGTGCCAGCAGCCCGGACAGGGCTGGCTACACCTTC. As protein: CASSPDRAGYTF.

The gene calls are TRBV10-3 and TRBJ2-7; tentative D call: TRBD2 (5 bases). V lost 5 bases and J lost 5, with 16 bases in between. CDR1 and CDR2 (germline): ENHRY, SYGVKD. CDR3 length: 14 amino acids. CDR3 loop: CAISREGPRNEQYF. CDR3 coding DNA: TGTGCCATCAGTCGCGAGGGTCCGAGAAACGAGCAGTACTTC.

The CDR3 DNA reads TGTGCCAGCAGCGCTGGACAGGGTGGTGGGGTCCAAGAGACCCAGTACTTC. Protein sequence: CASSAGQGGGVQETQYF. The chain carries TRBV7-9 and TRBJ2-5; 8 nucleotides agree with TRBD1. After removal of 5 bases from V and 1 base from J, the junction contained 12 bases not matched to a gene. Looked up from germline, CDR1 is SEHNR and CDR2 is FQNEAQ (reference sequence). The CDR3 length is 17 residues.

The gene calls are TRBV18 and TRBJ1-4; D gene ambiguous. The germline V gene has CDR1 KGHSH and CDR2 LQKENI. The CDR3 sequence is 14 residues long. Trimming removed 3 bases from V and 8 bases from J, with 13 bases in between. The CDR3 protein is CASSPNIPGEKLFF. In DNA, the CDR3 is TGTGCCAGCTCACCGAATATCCCTGGGGAAAAACTGTTTTTT.

To note about this clone: This CDR3 is also generated by other DNA sequences in the sample. The chain is built from TRBV7-9 and TRBJ1-5; D gene unclear. This CDR3 spans 14 amino acids. CDR1 is SEHNR, CDR2 FQNEAQ, per germline (reference sequence). The germline V and J ends were trimmed by 2 bases and 0 bases, with 5 bases remaining between them. The DNA of the CDR3 is TGTGCCAGCAGCTTAAGGGATAGCAATCAGCCCCAGCATTTT. Translating gives CASSLRDSNQPQHF.

The chain uses TRBV28 and TRBJ1-4; 7 nucleotides match TRBD1. The CDR3 has 12 residues. In germline, CDR1 is MDHEN, CDR2 SYDVKM. Trimming took 6 bases from V and 7 from J; bases not matched to a gene: 2. CDR3 bases: TGTGCCAGCAGGACAGGGCCTGAAAAACTGTTTTTT. It codes for CASRTGPEKLFF.